This T cell receptor beta chain was observed in a study of shared clonotypes between healthy human individuals. From germline, CDR1 is SGHTA and CDR2 FQGNSA. With V trimmed by 1 base and J by 5 bases, 10 bases remained unmatched. The CDR3 totals 17 residues. The authors split each subset's genomic DNA evenly across several immunoSEQ plates. Repertoires were generated with immunoSEQ multiplex PCR, while TCRdb's copy carries only in-frame clones and drops some. The sample holds millions of clones, roughly 96% seen once. The receptor comes from a man aged 18 to 30 in good health. The chain joins TRBV7-2 to TRBJ1-3; 8 bases map to TRBD1. Sequenced sample: naive CD4+ T cells sorted from blood. The subset denotes: CD45RA+ positively selected. This CDR3 reads CASSLVGVQGARNTIYF. In DNA, the CDR3 is TGTGCCAGCAGCTTAGTAGGGGTCCAGGGGGCAAGAAACACCATATATTTT.